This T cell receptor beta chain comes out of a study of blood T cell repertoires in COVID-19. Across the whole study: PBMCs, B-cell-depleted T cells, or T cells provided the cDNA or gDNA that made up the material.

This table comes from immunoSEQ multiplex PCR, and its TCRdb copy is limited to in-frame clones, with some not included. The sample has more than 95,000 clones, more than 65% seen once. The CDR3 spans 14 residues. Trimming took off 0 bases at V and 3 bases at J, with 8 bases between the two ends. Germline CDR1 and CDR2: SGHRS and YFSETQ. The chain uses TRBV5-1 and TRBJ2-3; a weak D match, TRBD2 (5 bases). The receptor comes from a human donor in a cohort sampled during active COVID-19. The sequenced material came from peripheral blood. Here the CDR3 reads CASSLGTGTDTQYF. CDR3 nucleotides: TGCGCCAGCAGCTTGGGTACGGGGACAGATACGCAGTATTTT.